At least ten counts were recorded for the clone carrying this T cell receptor (beta chain). Antigen: not known. Cyclophosphamide on days +3 and +4 followed busulfan-fludarabine conditioning and a marrow graft. This CDR3 is 17 amino acids long. The germline CDR1 and CDR2 sequences are SGHRS and YFSETQ. V lost 4 bases and J lost 9; bases outside the gene matches: 15. The sample belongs to a study of T cells after posttransplantation cyclophosphamide. The study's findings and limits: Donor CD8+ memory clones often dominated recipient blood repertoires at later times.

The data were produced by immunoSEQ multiplex PCR, yet TCRdb's version contains in-frame clones alone and is incomplete. This sample has 7,000 to 9,500 clones, each found more than once. The chain links TRBV5-1 to TRBJ2-1; 11 positions match TRBD2. The sequencing used PBMCs, collected approximately 330 days after allogeneic stem cell transplant with posttransplant cyclophosphamide. This receptor was obtained from a male patient in his fifties or sixties who received an allogeneic stem cell transplant from a related donor and was CMV-positive. Some of these T cells may belong to the graft donor. The CDR3 region has the DNA TGCGCCAGCAGCCTGGACGGAACTAGCGGGAGAGGGGTTGAGCAGTTCTTC. Translation gives CASSLDGTSGRGVEQFF.